Listed below are T cell receptor beta chains from one sample, sequenced in a study of T cell changes during pregnancy in multiple sclerosis. Assay: immunoSEQ multiplex PCR; the TCRdb copy retains only in-frame clones and omits some. The table records tens of thousands of clones, more than 75% of them present only once. Here the sequenced sample was CD4+ T cells from peripheral blood mononuclear cells, taken in the second trimester of pregnancy. The receptors were sampled from a female donor in good health, enrolled as a control in a pregnancy study. CDR3s include the opening cysteine and the closing phenylalanine or tryptophan. A D gene is named only where the DNA matches it firmly. Where a row states a size, it is once, few, many or the class of an expanded clone; other rows omit it.

D gene	clone size	V gene	J gene	CDR3 protein	CDR3 DNA
TRBD2	.	TRBV5-1	TRBJ2-1	CASSSGTSGYNEQFF	TGCGCCAGCAGCTCCGGGACTAGCGGCTACAATGAGCAGTTCTTC
.	.	TRBV7-3	TRBJ1-3	CASSSGTPGGAIYF	TGTGCCAGCAGCTCAGGGACCCCCGGAGGGGCCATATATTTT
TRBD1	.	TRBV5-5	TRBJ2-7	CASSFLQGVIYEQYF	TGTGCCAGCAGCTTCCTACAGGGGGTAATCTACGAGCAGTACTTC
.	.	TRBV20-1	TRBJ1-1	CSAPVNTEAFF	TGCAGTGCTCCGGTGAACACTGAAGCTTTCTTT
.	.	TRBV15	TRBJ1-2	CATSGRTADYGYTF	TGTGCCACCAGCGGACGGACAGCCGACTATGGCTACACCTTC
TRBD1	.	TRBV7-9	TRBJ2-3	CASSTGTGRTDTQYF	TGTGCCAGCAGCACAGGGACAGGACGCACAGATACGCAGTATTTT
.	.	TRBV19	TRBJ2-1	CASSRATPGNEQFF	TGTGCCAGTAGTCGGGCGACGCCGGGGAATGAGCAGTTCTTC
.	.	TRBV10-3	TRBJ1-3	CAISESGRGGNTIYF	TGTGCCATCAGTGAGTCTGGCAGAGGGGGAAACACCATATATTTT
.	.	TRBV7-8	TRBJ1-1	CASSFIRAPNTEAFF	TGTGCCAGCAGCTTCATCCGAGCCCCTAACACTGAAGCTTTCTTT
TRBD2	.	TRBV4-1	TRBJ2-5	CASSQAVAGGRRETQYF	TGCGCCAGCAGCCAAGCCGTCGCGGGGGGGCGGAGAGAGACCCAGTACTTC
.	.	TRBV5-1	TRBJ2-7	CASSLESASYEQYF	TGCGCCAGCAGCTTGGAGAGCGCTAGCTACGAGCAGTACTTC
.	once	TRBV11-2	TRBJ2-2	CASSTLKGAGELFF	TGTGCCAGCAGCACGCTTAAGGGAGCCGGGGAGCTGTTTTTT
.	.	TRBV19	TRBJ2-6	CASSIKAGPSSGANVLTF	TGTGCCAGTAGTATTAAAGCAGGGCCATCCTCTGGGGCCAACGTCCTGACTTTC
TRBD1	.	TRBV2	TRBJ1-6	CASSTTGALHF	TGTGCCAGCAGCACGACAGGGGCCCTCCACTTT
TRBD2	.	TRBV5-6	TRBJ2-7	CASSLTAGSKFYEQYF	TGTGCCAGCAGCTTAACAGCGGGGTCTAAATTCTACGAGCAGTACTTC
.	.	TRBV5-1	TRBJ2-7	CASSLDWGGGGQYF	TGCGCCAGCAGCTTGGACTGGGGGGGCGGTGGGCAGTACTTC
TRBD1	.	TRBV27	TRBJ2-1	CASSWDRAYNEQFF	TGTGCCAGCAGTTGGGACAGGGCCTACAATGAGCAGTTCTTC
.	.	TRBV19	TRBJ1-2	CASSTGASTEGYTF	TGTGCCAGTAGTACAGGGGCATCCACGGAGGGCTACACCTTC
.	.	TRBV7-9	TRBJ1-1	CASSLDTGTSNTEAFF	TGTGCCAGCAGCTTAGACACCGGGACTTCGAACACTGAAGCTTTCTTT
.	.	TRBV4-3	TRBJ2-2	CASSQEASRGELFF	TGCGCCAGCAGCCAAGAGGCCTCCAGGGGGGAGCTGTTTTTT